Presented here are 7 T cell receptor beta chains from one specimen sequenced in a study of CD8+CD57+ T cells in acquired aplastic anemia. Individuals selected for sequencing had exhibited CD8+CD57+ cell expansion on flow cytometry. TCR beta VDJ and CDR3 profiling used genomic DNA as template. TCRdb re-derived calls from the reads in MiXCR, one entry per CDR3 protein. The sample consists of over 150,000 distinct CDR3 sequences, roughly 50% of them appearing once. The sequencing input was sorted CD4+, CD8+, or CD8+CD57+ T cells (not recorded which) from PBMCs. The origin of the receptors is a human donor with aplastic anemia.

The chain couples TRBV15 to TRBJ1-6, with a weak D call TRBD1 (5 bases). The CDR3 is 16 residues long. Between the trimmed V and J ends, which lost 1 base and 6 bases, there was a span of 13 bases. Germline V gene data show CDR1 as LNHNV and CDR2 as YYDKDF (reference sequence). The CDR3 here is CATSRGAGPINSPLHF. Written as DNA, the CDR3 is TGTGCCACCAGCAGAGGGGCGGGACCTATTAATTCACCCCTCCACTTT.

This clonotype was observed once. A read error is possible here, since a much larger clone lies one base away. The chain is built from TRBV19 and TRBJ1-3; D ambiguous. The CDR3 sequence is 15 residues long. The germline V gene encodes CDR1 LNHDA and CDR2 SQIVND (reference sequence). In nucleotides, the CDR3 is TGTGCCAGCCAGGTGACGATGCGCTCTGGAAACACCATGTATTTT. Its translation: CASQVTMRSGNTMYF.

V is TRBV7-9 and J is TRBJ1-6, with D possibly matching TRBD1 (5 bases). The CDR3 is 15 residues long. CDR1 is SEHNR and CDR2 is FQNEAQ in the germline V gene (reference sequence). Deletions cut 0 bases from V and 9 bases from J, with 12 bases between. The CDR3 sequence: CASSLALGGSSPLHF. Written as DNA, the CDR3 is TGTGCCAGCAGCTTAGCCCTGGGGGGGAGTTCACCCCTCCACTTT. Looking up the rest from reference TRBV7-9 and TRBJ1-6 gives the full variable domain: DTGVSQNPRHKITKRGQNVTFRCDPISEHNRLYWYRQTLGQGPEFLTYFQNEAQLEKSRLLSDRFSAERPKGSFSTLEIQRTEQGDSAMYLCASSLALGGSSPLHFGNGTRLTVT.

The V call is TRBV24-1, the J call TRBJ1-5; maybe TRBD1 (6 bases). This CDR3 spans 15 amino acids. Trimming pared 0 bases from V and 3 bases from J, leaving 8 bases between. Germline loops: CDR1 KGHDR, CDR2 SFDVKD. This chain's CDR3 is CATSDLQGINQPQHF. In DNA form, the CDR3 reads TGTGCCACCAGTGATTTGCAGGGGATCAATCAGCCCCAGCATTTT.

Remarks on this clonotype: A much larger clone lies a single base off, so this may be a read error. This chain uses TRBV6-5 with TRBJ2-3, with D perhaps TRBD2 (5 bases). CDR3 length: 16 amino acids. Germline CDR1 reads MNHEY; CDR2 reads SVGAGI. This CDR3 reads CASSYSYASSTDAQYF. Written as DNA, the CDR3 is TGTGCCAGCAGTTACAGTTACGCTTCTAGCACAGATGCGCAGTATTTT.

This clonotype has more than one count but fewer than ten. The chain employs TRBV19 and TRBJ2-1; no definite D call. Trimming left V 10 bases short and J 7 bases short, with 11 bases between. This CDR3 has 11 amino acids. The germline V gene has CDR1 LNHDA and CDR2 SQIVND (reference sequence). The CDR3: CATEVGNEQFF. The CDR3 nucleotides read TGTGCCACCGAAGTGGGGAATGAGCAGTTCTTC.

At least ten counts were recorded for this clonotype. A clone one base away is much larger, so this may be a read error. The chain recombines TRBV29-1 with TRBJ1-2; a possible D gene is TRBD1 (5 bases). Trimming cost V 4 bases and J 5 bases, with 11 bases left between them. The CDR3 is made up of 12 amino acids. CDR1 is SQVTM, CDR2 ANQGSEA, per germline. The DNA of the CDR3 is TGCAGCGTTGGCAAGGGGAAGTATGGCTACACCTTC. Translating it yields CSVGKGKYGYTF.